A single sample gave rise to the 4 T cell receptor beta chains below, sequenced in a study of blood T cells in healthy people across ages. Using a J-beta primer mix together with a sample-barcoded 5' primer, a second PCR was run for about 7 to 12 cycles. TCRdb used MiXCR to reprocess the 5' RACE reads, holding one entry per CDR3 protein. This table has hundreds of thousands of distinct CDR3 sequences, roughly 44% appearing once. Sequenced sample: blood. The source is a man aged 60 to 75 in good health.

A few counts support this clonotype. The chain employs TRBV20-1 and TRBJ1-2, with D unresolved. Germline V gene lookup returns CDR1 DFQATT and CDR2 SNEGSKA (reference sequence). The CDR3 contains 15 residues. V gave up 0 bases and J gave up 3 bases, with 14 bases separating them. As DNA, the CDR3 is TGCAGTGCTAGAGATGATACCGGGTTTGACTATGGCTACACCTTC. This encodes CSARDDTGFDYGYTF.

This clonotype has just a few counts. The rearrangement uses TRBV29-1 and TRBJ2-5; D not resolved. With 1 base removed from V and 11 bases from J, the gap between germline ends came to 17 bases. The V gene's germline CDR1 is SQVTM and CDR2 ANQGSEA. The CDR3 loop spans 13 amino acids. The CDR3 sequence: CSVEAPLEKSQYF. The CDR3 DNA reads as TGCAGCGTTGAAGCCCCTCTCGAAAAGTCTCAGTACTTC.

This clonotype was seen a handful of times. V and J are TRBV27 and TRBJ1-5; 9 nucleotides align to TRBD1. Per the germline V gene, CDR1 is MNHEY and CDR2 is SMNVEV (reference sequence). With V trimmed by 6 bases and J by 4 bases, 4 bases remained unmatched. The CDR3 has 14 amino acids. CDR3 in DNA: TGTGCCAGCAGACAGGGGGCTAATAATCAGCCCCAGCATTTT. Translated, it gives CASRQGANNQPQHF.

Only one count was recorded for this clonotype. The chain is built from TRBV7-2 and TRBJ1-4, with a possible D match to TRBD1 (5 bases). V was trimmed by 5 bases and J by 7 bases, leaving 14 bases between them. The CDR3 extends over 14 amino acids. The germline CDR1 and CDR2 sequences are SGHTA and FQGNSA. As DNA, the CDR3 is TGTGCCAGCAGCATGTCCGGGACCTCTGAAAAACTGTTTTTT. Residues: CASSMSGTSEKLFF.